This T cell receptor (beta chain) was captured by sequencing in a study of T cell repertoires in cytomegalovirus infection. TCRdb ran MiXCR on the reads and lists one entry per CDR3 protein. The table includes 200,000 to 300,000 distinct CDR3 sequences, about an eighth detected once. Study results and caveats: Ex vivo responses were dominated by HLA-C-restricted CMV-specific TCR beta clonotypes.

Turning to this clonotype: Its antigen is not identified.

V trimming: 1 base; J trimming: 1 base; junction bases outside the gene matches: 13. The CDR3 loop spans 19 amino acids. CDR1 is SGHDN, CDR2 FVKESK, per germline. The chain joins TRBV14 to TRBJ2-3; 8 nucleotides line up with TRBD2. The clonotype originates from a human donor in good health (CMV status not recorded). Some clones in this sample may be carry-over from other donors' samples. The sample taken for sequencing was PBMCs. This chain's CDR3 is CASSQVIRAGVWGTDTQYF. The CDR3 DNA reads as TGTGCCAGCAGCCAAGTCATTCGAGCGGGGGTATGGGGCACAGATACGCAGTATTTT.